The sequence of this TCR beta chain was determined in a study of cytomegalovirus exposure and HLA in healthy donors. The study's findings and limits: The listing of 160 or so TCR beta chains classed them as cytomegalovirus-associated. Some public TCRs appeared in many individuals, while most sequences were rare.

It was with 60 Vbeta and 13 Jbeta primers that the PCR ran. Original processing notes: Later reanalysis found approximately 80 million unique TCR beta chains, around 9.9 million of them shared. Data came from immunoSEQ multiplex PCR; TCRdb stores just in-frame clones and leaves some out. V and J calls and clone size come straight from that table; D and trimming were deduced from the DNA. Among about 87,000 clones, approximately 79% were seen once, and the ten largest hold approximately 3.9%. Worth noting for this clone: Its target is unknown.

Trimming took 5 bases from V and 1 from J, leaving 14 bases between them. Per the germline V gene, CDR1 is SGHTA and CDR2 is FQGNSA. The CDR3 sequence is 16 residues long. Regarding donors, all were healthy bone marrow donors. Sequences were obtained from PBMCs. The sequence came from a woman aged 40 to 50 in good health and CMV-seronegative. The chain has TRBV7-2 and TRBJ2-2; TRBD1 might be the D (5 bases). The CDR3 DNA reads as TGTGCCAGCAGCAATGCACACAGGAGGAACACCGGGGAGCTGTTTTTT. Protein product: CASSNAHRRNTGELFF.